The following is a TCR beta chain sequence with its context. The source of the sample is a study of blood T cell repertoires in COVID-19. Whole-study context: COVID-19 samples from acute and convalescent phases originated in the United States, Italy and Spain. In each case, the material was cDNA or gDNA derived from T cells, B-cell-depleted T cells, or PBMCs.

V dropped 5 bases and J dropped 3; count of bases not matched to a gene: 5. The germline V gene has CDR1 SGHTA and CDR2 FQGNSA. This CDR3 contains 15 residues. Recruits, aged about 18 to 100 years, lived in 24 US areas. Per the original data handling: Estimated nucleated cell counts came from reference gene primer amplification. Profiling relied on immunoSEQ multiplex PCR, and the TCRdb table lists in-frame clones only, not all of them. V and J calls and clone size follow that table, whereas D and trimming were derived from the DNA. The sample shows around 260,000 clones, approximately 83% of them seen only once.

This sequence was found in a woman aged 25 to 39 who had recovered from COVID-19. The chain is built from TRBV7-2 and TRBJ1-5; 9 positions match TRBD1. The sequenced sample consisted of PBMCs or T cells enriched from blood (not recorded which). The CDR3 DNA is TGTGCCAGCAGCCCCCGGGACAGGGTCAATCAGCCCCAGCATTTT. This gives the protein CASSPRDRVNQPQHF.